These 2 T cell receptor beta chains share one sample of origin, sequenced in a study of CXCR3-negative and CXCR3-positive naive CD8 T cells. The antigens of these receptors remain unknown. The TRB libraries of cDNA were built by UMI-labeled 5' RACE. From the 5' RACE reads, TCRdb lists one entry per CDR3 protein and no DNA. The listing records about 5,300 distinct CDR3 sequences. Overall study results and limits: CXCR3-expressing naive cells carried TRB CDR3s more hydrophobic than those of CXCR3-negative naive cells.

The sample comprised naive CXCR3+ CD8+ T cells from blood. Stated subset: CD45RO-CCR7+CD27+CD95- naive CD8+ T cells expressing CXCR3 (TNR3+). All receptors derive from a human donor in good health. Some clones in this sample may be carry-over from other donors' samples.

The chain employs TRBV30 and TRBJ1-1; TCRdb calls TRBD1, which cannot be checked without DNA. Germline CDR1 and CDR2: GTSNPN and SVGIG (reference sequence). The CDR3 spans 15 residues. The CDR3 spells CAWGRDRGWRTEAFF.

This clonotype is identified as medium-sized from frequency. The chain employs TRBV5-1 and TRBJ2-1; TCRdb reports TRBD2, a call that lacks DNA to check it against. Germline V CDR1 and CDR2: SGHRS, YFSETQ. The CDR3 has 18 amino acids. CDR3 sequence reads: CASSLVSGTLLAYNEQFF.